What follows are 29 T cell receptor beta chains derived from one specimen sequenced in a study of T cell repertoires in cytomegalovirus infection (dated by TCRdb to between 2019 and 2020). Sequencing was performed on an Illumina HiSeq 1500. Through fastp at Q25 and MiXCR, TCRdb rebuilt clones from the public reads, retaining in-frame beta chains. Every entry covers one CDR3 protein and lists the most common genes and DNA from its rows. A total of under 350,000 distinct CDR3 sequences appear in this sample, approximately 9.5% of them only once. Roughly 4.5% of the sample is held by the ten biggest clonotypes. The source material was PBMCs. The receptors were sampled from a human donor in good health (CMV status not recorded). Some clones in this sample may be carry-over from other donors' samples.

The rearrangement joins TRBV11-2 to TRBJ1-3; TRBD1 matches at 9 bases. V trimming: 5 bases; J trimming: 2 bases; junction bases outside the gene matches: 7. From germline, CDR1 is SGHAT and CDR2 FQNNGV. The CDR3 loop spans 16 amino acids. CDR3 amino acids: CASSPRDRVTGNTIYF. The CDR3 DNA is TGTGCCAGCAGCCCCCGGGACAGGGTAACTGGAAACACCATATATTTT.

This chain connects TRBV4-2 to TRBJ2-7; TRBD2 aligns across 10 bases. The CDR3 has 16 amino acids. J was trimmed by 1 base and V by 0 bases; bases with no gene match: 3. CDR1 and CDR2 (germline): LGHNA, YNFKEQ. The CDR3 spells CASSQDASGGSYEQYF. In DNA, the CDR3 is TGTGCCAGCAGCCAAGATGCTAGCGGGGGTTCCTACGAGCAGTACTTC.

CDR3 DNA sequence: TGTGCCAGTAGGTCTAACAGGGGCGGCTACACCTTC. This sequence encodes CASRSNRGGYTF. The chain links TRBV19 to TRBJ1-2, with TRBD1 identical over 7 bases. Germline lookup yields CDR1 LNHDA and CDR2 SQIVND (reference sequence). The V and J ends lost 6 bases and 8 bases, in that order; junction bases with no gene match: 6. The CDR3 spans 12 residues.

This clonotype was picked up a small number of times. The chain joins TRBV12-5 to TRBJ2-1; D uncertain. V lost 1 base to trimming and J lost 5 bases, with 3 bases between them. CDR1 LGHNT and CDR2 FRNRAP come from the germline V gene. The CDR3 sequence is 12 residues long. DNA for the CDR3: TGTGCTAGTGGTTTGGGTAACAATGAGCAGTTCTTC. It specifies CASGLGNNEQFF.

V and J are TRBV20-1 and TRBJ2-7; a weak D match, TRBD1 (5 bases). The CDR3 consists of 11 residues. Germline-derived CDR1 and CDR2 are DFQATT and SNEGSKA (reference sequence). Trimming cost V 7 bases and J 5 bases, with 12 bases left between them. The CDR3 DNA is TGCAGTGTTAACTTCAGGGACGAGCAGTACTTC. Translated, it gives CSVNFRDEQYF.

Notes on this clonotype: It may be a read error: a sequence one base away is much more abundant. The gene calls are TRBV29-1 and TRBJ2-3; 10 bases match TRBD2. The CDR3 runs 15 residues. Germline assignment: CDR1 SQVTM and CDR2 ANQGSEA. DNA for the CDR3: TGCAGCGTTGTAGAACTAGCGGGGAGAATAGATTCGCAGTATTTT. As protein: CSVVELAGRIDSQYF.

This clonotype has ten or more counts. This chain joins TRBV7-9 and TRBJ2-1; TRBD2 aligns across 14 bases. Germline loops: CDR1 SEHNR, CDR2 FQNEAQ (reference sequence). The length of the CDR3 is 16 residues. With V trimmed by 3 bases and J by 3 bases, 1 base remained unmatched. CDR3 protein: CASSFGTSGSYNEQFF. In nucleotides, the CDR3 is TGTGCCAGCAGCTTCGGGACTAGCGGGAGCTACAATGAGCAGTTCTTC.

This clonotype came up a few times. The genes are TRBV6-2 or TRBV6-3 and TRBJ1-1; D unclear. Trimming shortened V by 0 bases and J by 3 bases, and 8 bases separated the two germline ends. The CDR3 is 14 amino acids. The V gene's germline CDR1 is MNHEY and CDR2 SVGEGT. CDR3: CASSYSSGDTEAFF. In nucleotides, the CDR3 is TGTGCCAGCAGTTACTCGAGCGGGGACACTGAAGCTTTCTTT.

This clonotype occurred many times. The chain combines TRBV7-2 with TRBJ2-2, with D unclear. Germline V gene sequence: CDR1 SGHTA, CDR2 FQGNSA. CDR3 length: 13 residues. The V end was cut by 1 base, the J end by 5 bases, with 5 bases between. CDR3 DNA sequence: TGTGCCAGCAGCTTAGGGCGAACCGGGGAGCTGTTTTTT. Protein: CASSLGRTGELFF.

This clonotype was counted many times. The V call is TRBV7-2, the J call TRBJ2-7; TRBD1 aligns across 7 bases. Per germline, CDR1 SGHTA and CDR2 FQGNSA. The CDR3 contains 16 residues. Losses at the gene ends were 5 bases for V and 1 base for J; bases not matched to a gene: 11. In DNA form, the CDR3 reads TGTGCCAGCAGCCGCCCCACCGGGACAGTGTCCTACGAGCAGTACTTC. This sequence encodes CASSRPTGTVSYEQYF.

Regarding this clonotype: This sequence may be a read error, since a much larger clone differs from it by one base. This rearrangement joins TRBV7-2 to TRBJ1-2, with D perhaps TRBD1 (5 bases). The CDR3 extends over 14 amino acids. Germline V gene lookup returns CDR1 SGHTA and CDR2 FQGNSA. CDR3 in amino acids: CASSLDRFNYDYTF. CDR3 nucleotides: TGTGCCAGCAGCTTAGACAGGTTTAACTATGACTACACCTTC.

This chain uses TRBV27 with TRBJ1-1, with D perhaps TRBD1 (5 bases). CDR1 MNHEY and CDR2 SMNVEV come from the germline V gene (reference sequence). The CDR3 sequence is 14 residues long. The V and J ends lost 0 bases and 5 bases respectively, with 10 bases between them. CDR3 DNA sequence: TGTGCCAGCAGTTTATCGGCGGGGCAAACTGAAGCTTTCTTT. Protein: CASSLSAGQTEAFF.

This clonotype was seen more than once but under ten times. The rearrangement uses TRBV6-5 and TRBJ1-2; 7 bases map to TRBD1. V shed 7 bases and J 5 bases; nucleotides not matched to a gene: 10. This CDR3 is built from 14 residues. Per germline, CDR1 MNHEY and CDR2 SVGAGI. The CDR3 is CASTRQGLKYGYTF. The CDR3 coding sequence is TGTGCCAGCACCCGACAGGGACTTAAATATGGCTACACCTTC.

Note on this clonotype: An end of the junction does not agree with germline; a read error may underlie this. The genes are TRBV4-2 and TRBJ2-7, with a weak D call TRBD1 (5 bases). The CDR3 totals 14 residues. Germline V CDR1 and CDR2: LGHNA, YNFKEQ. The CDR3 nucleotides are TGTGCCAGCAGTCAAGGGTCAGGGTCCCTCGAGCAGTACTTC. Its protein product is CASSQGSGSLEQYF.

This chain uses TRBV7-2 with TRBJ1-6, with D possibly being TRBD1 (5 bases). The CDR3 extends over 16 amino acids. V gave up 3 bases and J gave up 6 bases, with 15 bases separating them. Germline V gives CDR1 SGHTA, CDR2 FQGNSA. The CDR3 loop is CASSFTGFRSNSPLHF. The CDR3 region has the DNA TGTGCCAGCAGCTTCACAGGTTTTAGGAGTAATTCACCCCTCCACTTT.

J is TRBJ2-1 and V is TRBV24-1; TRBD2 matches 11 bases. The germline CDR1 and CDR2 sequences are KGHDR and SFDVKD. The CDR3 length is 14 residues. The junction had 0 bases not matched to a gene; V was cut back by 4 bases and J by 5 bases. In DNA form, the CDR3 reads TGTGCCACCAGTGAACTAGCGGGAGACAATGAGCAGTTCTTC. Translated: CATSELAGDNEQFF.

This clonotype has a count of ten or more. The CDR3 DNA reads TGTGCCAGCAGTTTCATAAGGGTCCGGGGGGCTGAAGCTTTCTTT. It encodes CASSFIRVRGAEAFF. This sequence joins TRBV12-3 or TRBV12-4 and TRBJ1-1; D is perhaps TRBD1 (5 bases). CDR3 length: 15 amino acids. Trimming stripped 3 bases from V and 6 bases from J, with 17 bases between.

This rearrangement joins TRBV6-8 to TRBJ1-5; D uncertain. Deletions cut 3 bases from V and 1 base from J, with 10 bases between. Germline V CDR1 and CDR2: MNHGY, SAAAGT. The CDR3 has 15 residues. The CDR3 DNA follows: TGTGCCAGCAGTTATAAGGGATCGAGCAATCAGCCCCAGCATTTT. Encoded protein: CASSYKGSSNQPQHF.

This clonotype turned up a few times. The chain employs TRBV6-5 and TRBJ2-2; maybe TRBD1 (6 bases). Germline lookup yields CDR1 MNHEY and CDR2 SVGAGI. The CDR3 runs to 15 residues. V lost 8 bases and J lost 3, with 16 bases in between. The CDR3: CASRRQGRYTGELFF. CDR3 sequence (DNA): TGTGCCAGCCGAAGGCAGGGGCGGTACACCGGGGAGCTGTTTTTT.

This clonotype was observed a handful of times. The J gene is TRBJ2-3, the V gene TRBV10-3; TRBD2 is a possible D gene (5 bases). Per the germline V gene, CDR1 is ENHRY and CDR2 is SYGVKD. The CDR3 is 15 amino acids. Trimming cost V 3 bases and J 0 bases, with 10 bases left between them. The CDR3, as DNA: TGTGCCATCAGTGAAGGCGGGCCGAGCACAGATACGCAGTATTTT. It is translated as CAISEGGPSTDTQYF.

In its sample, this clonotype was seen many times. V is TRBV6-2 or TRBV6-3 and J is TRBJ1-5, with a possible D match to TRBD1 (5 bases). Between the trimmed V and J ends, which lost 2 bases and 6 bases, there was a span of 11 bases. The CDR3 length is 14 residues. Germline CDR1 MNHEY, CDR2 SVGEGT. Here the CDR3 reads CASSYGGDSQPQHF. The CDR3 DNA follows: TGTGCCAGCAGTTACGGAGGGGATAGTCAGCCCCAGCATTTT.

This clonotype was seen many times. The chain joins TRBV7-2 to TRBJ2-2; weak D call: TRBD2 (6 bases). The V gene's germline CDR1 is SGHTA and CDR2 FQGNSA. This CDR3 is 16 amino acids long. Trimming removed 2 bases from V and 1 base from J, with 11 bases in between. In nucleotides, the CDR3 is TGTGCCAGCAGCTTACGAGGCGGGGAGAACACCGGGGAGCTGTTTTTT. It specifies CASSLRGGENTGELFF.

This clonotype was seen repeatedly, ten times or more. The DNA of the CDR3 is TGTGCCAGCAGCTCGGACAGAAACACCGGGGAGCTGTTTTTT. It translates to CASSSDRNTGELFF. V and J are TRBV7-2 and TRBJ2-2; maybe TRBD1 (6 bases). The CDR3 is made up of 14 amino acids. The V and J ends lost 4 bases and 2 bases respectively, with 8 bases between them. CDR1 SGHTA and CDR2 FQGNSA come from the germline V gene.

In this sample, this clonotype turned up a few times. J is TRBJ2-1 and V is TRBV12-3 or TRBV12-4, with 8 bases identical to TRBD2. The CDR3 has 15 residues. The V and J ends lost 5 bases and 2 bases, in that order; junction bases with no gene match: 5. Here the CDR3 reads CASSQRAGAYNEQFF. As DNA, the CDR3 is TGTGCCAGCAGTCAAAGAGCGGGAGCCTACAATGAGCAGTTCTTC.

This clonotype came up a few times. This chain uses TRBV27 with TRBJ1-5; the D gene is possibly TRBD1 (6 bases). Germline assignment: CDR1 MNHEY and CDR2 SMNVEV (reference sequence). The CDR3 has 15 residues. V was cut by 6 bases and J by 4 bases, with 16 bases left in between. The CDR3, as DNA: TGTGCCAGCAGCCCCCGGGGGCCGGCGAATCAGCCCCAGCATTTT. Its protein is CASSPRGPANQPQHF.

This clonotype was observed a handful of times. V gene TRBV29-1 combines with J gene TRBJ2-3, with 9 bases that match TRBD2. This CDR3 is built from 14 residues. The V and J ends lost 7 bases and 4 bases, in that order; junction bases with no gene match: 9. Germline CDR1 and CDR2: SQVTM and ANQGSEA. For the CDR3, the DNA is TGCAGCGCCCCTTCTAGCGGGGTTTCAGATACGCAGTATTTT. Protein sequence: CSAPSSGVSDTQYF.

There are many counts of this clonotype. The chain has TRBV4-1 and TRBJ2-1; TRBD2 is a possible D gene (6 bases). From germline, CDR1 is MGHRA and CDR2 YSYEKL. V lost 0 bases and J lost 0, with 12 bases in between. The CDR3 has 17 residues. CDR3 DNA: TGCGCCAGCAGCCAAGATCCGGCGGGGCCCTCCTACAATGAGCAGTTCTTC. It codes for CASSQDPAGPSYNEQFF.

This clonotype was counted between two and nine times. The rearrangement joins TRBV6-6 to TRBJ2-2; the D is unclear. There are 13 residues in the CDR3. Trimming took 1 base from V and 5 from J, leaving 5 bases between them. CDR1 and CDR2 from the germline V gene are MNHNY and SVGAGI (reference sequence). The CDR3 coding sequence is TGTGCCAGCAGTTACTACGAAACCGGGGAGCTGTTTTTT. Translating it yields CASSYYETGELFF.

The V and J genes are TRBV12-3 or TRBV12-4 and TRBJ2-7, with 8 bases aligning to TRBD2. CDR3 length: 18 residues. V lost 4 bases and J lost 5; bases outside the gene matches: 19. The CDR3 DNA is TGTGCCAGCAGTTCCGAAAGCGTCGGGGGGGCACGGGAAAACGAGCAGTACTTC. Translation: CASSSESVGGARENEQYF.